These T cell receptor beta chains were read from a single sample in a study of cytomegalovirus exposure and HLA in healthy donors. Here immunoSEQ multiplex PCR was the method, and the copy in TCRdb shows in-frame clones only, minus some. The sample holds approximately 160,000 clones, around 85% seen once. The sample comprised PBMCs. The origin of the receptors is a woman aged 30 to 39 in good health and CMV-seronegative. The CDR3 runs from the conserved cysteine through the conserved F or W. D genes are given only for firm matches. A row's size may be missing; if present it is once, few, many or a size class.

>once|TRBJ2-7|NA|TRBV29-1
TGCAGCGTTGAGGCGGGACCAACCTACGAGCAGTACTTC
CSVEAGPTYEQYF
>NA|TRBJ2-1|TRBD1|TRBV29-1
TGCAGCGTTGAAGGGTTTTGGGACAGGGGGCGAAGTGAGCAGTTCTTC
CSVEGFWDRGRSEQFF
>NA|TRBJ2-1|NA|TRBV9
TGTGCCAGCAGCGCTGGTGGGTCGACCTACAATGAGCAGTTCTTC
CASSAGGSTYNEQFF
>NA|TRBJ1-2|TRBD1|TRBV6-5
TGTGCCAGCAGTTACCACCCAGAAGGGACAGACTATGGCTACACCTTC
CASSYHPEGTDYGYTF
>NA|TRBJ2-7|NA|TRBV9
TGTGCCAGCAGCGTAGGGCAGGGGTGGGGATACGAGCAGTACTTC
CASSVGQGWGYEQYF
>NA|TRBJ2-7|NA|TRBV1
TGCACCAGCAGCCCTGAAGGAGGAGGGGATGCTAGCGGGAAAGGCTCGGCGTCCTACGAGCAGTACTTC
CTSSPEGGGDASGKGSASYEQYF
>NA|TRBJ2-2|NA|TRBV29-1
TGCAGCGTTGAACCCACCGGGACCTCACCCGGGGAGCTGTTTTTT
CSVEPTGTSPGELFF
>once|TRBJ2-1|TRBD2|TRBV7-2
TGTGCCAGCAGCCCTTCTAGCGGCTACAATGAGCAGTTCTTC
CASSPSSGYNEQFF
>NA|TRBJ2-7|NA|TRBV5-4
TGTGCCAGCAGCTTGACAGGGATGGGCGAGCAGTACTTC
CASSLTGMGEQYF
>NA|TRBJ2-5|NA|TRBV18
TGTGCCAGCTCCGGGGCTCTAGCGATCGGCGAGACCCAGTACTTC
CASSGALAIGETQYF
>NA|TRBJ1-1|TRBD1|TRBV5-1
TGCGCCAGCAGCTGGACAGGGAGGAACACTGAAGCTTTCTTT
CASSWTGRNTEAFF
>NA|TRBJ2-2|TRBD1|TRBV14
TGTGCCAGCAGCCCCAGGGACAGGGTTGGCGGGGAGCTGTTTTTT
CASSPRDRVGGELFF
>once|TRBJ2-2|NA|TRBV6-4
TGTGCCAGCAGTGCTGGACAGCCGAACACCGGGGAGCTGTTTTTT
CASSAGQPNTGELFF
>once|TRBJ2-5|TRBD1|TRBV4-3
TGCGCCAGCAGCCAACCCCACAGGGGGGCAGAGACCCAGTACTTC
CASSQPHRGAETQYF
>NA|TRBJ1-2|NA|TRBV2
TGTGCCAGCAGGACAGGAAATAACTATGGCTACACCTTC
CASRTGNNYGYTF
>NA|TRBJ2-6|NA|TRBV5-1
TGCGCCAGCAGCTTGGGGGGCTCTGGGGCCAACGTCCTGACTTTC
CASSLGGSGANVLTF
>NA|TRBJ2-7|TRBD2|TRBV27
TGTGCCAGCCGATGGGCTAGCGGGGACTACGAGCAGTACTTC
CASRWASGDYEQYF
>NA|TRBJ2-7|NA|TRBV4-2
TGTGCCAGCAGCCAAGTGTCCAGTATCTCCTACGAGCAGTACTTC
CASSQVSSISYEQYF
>NA|TRBJ2-7|TRBD2|TRBV4-1
TGCGCCAGCAGCCAATCGCGGGGGGACTACGAGCAGTACTTC
CASSQSRGDYEQYF
>NA|TRBJ2-6|TRBD2|TRBV4-1
TGCGCCAGCAGCCAAGCCATACTAGCGGGGCGCTCTGGGGCCAACGTCCTGACTTTC
CASSQAILAGRSGANVLTF
>NA|TRBJ2-6|TRBD1|TRBV5-1
TGCGCCAGCAAACTCGGGACAGGGTTGTCTGGGGCCAACGTCCTGACTTTC
CASKLGTGLSGANVLTF
>NA|TRBJ1-5|TRBD1|TRBV7-9
TGTGCCAGCAGCTTCTCCGGGACAGGGGTTGACGTCCAGCATTTT
CASSFSGTGVDVQHF
>once|TRBJ2-3|NA|TRBV25-1
TGTGCCAGCAGTGAACGGGGCGCCGGAGCAGATACGCAGTATTTT
CASSERGAGADTQYF
>NA|TRBJ2-7|NA|TRBV12-5
TGTGCTAGTGGTTTGGTACTCGGTGCCTACGAGCAGTACTTC
CASGLVLGAYEQYF
>NA|TRBJ2-1|TRBD2|TRBV9
TGTGCCAGCAGCTCCGGAGGGACTAGCGGGACCGCTGAGCAGTTCTTC
CASSSGGTSGTAEQFF
>NA|TRBJ1-2|NA|TRBV18
TGTGCCAGCTCACCATCTGACAGCCACTATGGCTACACCTTC
CASSPSDSHYGYTF
>NA|TRBJ2-1|TRBD2|TRBV12-5
TGTGCTAGTGGTCACGGGACTAGCGGGACCCATGAGCAGTTCTTC
CASGHGTSGTHEQFF
>NA|TRBJ1-4|NA|TRBV18
TGTGCCAGCTCACCGGCTGCAACTAATGAAAAACTGTTTTTT
CASSPAATNEKLFF
>once|TRBJ1-1|TRBD1|TRBV4-3
TGCGCCAGCAGCCTGACAGGGCCGAACACTGAAGCTTTCTTT
CASSLTGPNTEAFF
>NA|TRBJ1-1|NA|TRBV6-5
TGTGCCAGCAGTCGGGACGGATACACTGAAGCTTTCTTT
CASSRDGYTEAFF
>NA|TRBJ1-2|NA|TRBV11-2
TGTGCCAGCAGCTTAGGGGCCGTGGGCTACACCTTC
CASSLGAVGYTF
>NA|TRBJ2-5|TRBD2|TRBV27
TGTGCCAGCAGTTCCCGACTAGCGGGACCCCAAGAGACCCAGTACTTC
CASSSRLAGPQETQYF
>once|TRBJ2-1|TRBD2|TRBV7-2
TGTGCCAGCAGCCCGCGGGGACTAGCGGCCAATGAGCAGTTCTTC
CASSPRGLAANEQFF
>NA|TRBJ2-1|TRBD2|TRBV28
TGTGCCAGCGGTTCTAGCGGCAGGAATGAGCAGTTCTTC
CASGSSGRNEQFF
>NA|TRBJ2-1|TRBD2|TRBV6-1
TGTGCCAGCAGACGACTAGCGTCCAATGAGCAGTTCTTC
CASRRLASNEQFF
>NA|TRBJ2-7|TRBD2|TRBV7-6
TGTGCCAGCAGCCCTAAAGCGGGGAGGACCTACGAGCAGTACTTC
CASSPKAGRTYEQYF
>NA|TRBJ2-2|TRBD1|TRBV7-7
TGTGCTAGCAGCGAAATCCGGGACAGAAACACCGGGGAGCTGTTTTTT
CASSEIRDRNTGELFF
>NA|TRBJ2-3|TRBD2|TRBV7-2
TGTGCCAGCAGCTTAATTGGGGGGGTCACAGATACGCAGTATTTT
CASSLIGGVTDTQYF
>NA|TRBJ2-4|NA|TRBV2
TGTGCCAGCAGTGGGGGGCTAGCGGTCGCTGGTATTCAGTACTTC
CASSGGLAVAGIQYF
>few|TRBJ2-7|NA|TRBV4-1
TGCGCCAGCAGCCAAAAAAGGGGGGGCCCCTACGAGCAGTACTTC
CASSQKRGGPYEQYF
>NA|TRBJ1-2|TRBD1|TRBV19
TGTGCCAGCGGCGGACCAACACGGGACAGGGGTACCTATGGCTACACCTTC
CASGGPTRDRGTYGYTF
>NA|TRBJ2-7|NA|TRBV28
TGTGCCAGCAGTTTAGTGGAGGGGTACGAGCAGTACTTC
CASSLVEGYEQYF
>once|TRBJ2-2|NA|TRBV9
TGTGCCAGCAGCGTAGTGGAAGTCTGGGGGGAGCTGTTTTTT
CASSVVEVWGELFF
>NA|TRBJ2-2|NA|TRBV4-1
TGCGCCAGCAGCCAAGTGGTTCGTGCTGGGGACACCGGGGAGCTGTTTTTT
CASSQVVRAGDTGELFF